This TCR beta chain was identified in a study of T cell repertoires in cytomegalovirus infection. Overall study context: Recently identified HLA-C-restricted CMV epitopes were among the peptides used. CMV infection together with matching HLA type was indicated by public TCR beta signatures.

Remarks on this clonotype: Its antigen is still unknown.

Whole-study results and caveats: CMV-specific TCR beta clonotypes restricted by HLA-C dominated the ex vivo response.

TCRdb fed the reads into MiXCR, producing one record per CDR3 protein. Of roughly 87,000 distinct CDR3 sequences in the sample, 25% to 30% were seen once. The CDR3 is made up of 13 amino acids. The V end was cut by 0 bases, the J end by 6 bases, with 7 bases between. Looked up from germline, CDR1 is SGHRS and CDR2 is YFSETQ. The sample consisted of CD8+ T cells from cultured PBMCs, taken from culture after CMV antigen stimulation. V is TRBV5-1 and J is TRBJ2-1; D unresolved. This receptor was identified in a human donor in good health (CMV status not recorded). Some clones in this sample may be carry-over from other donors' samples. CDR3 in amino acids: CASSLVLGNEQFF. The CDR3 DNA is TGCGCCAGCAGCTTGGTACTGGGCAATGAGCAGTTCTTC.